One T cell receptor (beta chain) is described in this entry. What it binds is not known. Germline CDR1 and CDR2: SGHDN and FVKESK. Trimming took off 3 bases at V and 3 bases at J, with 20 bases between the two ends. This CDR3 is built from 17 residues. The source of the sample is a study of Ad26.COV2.S vaccination and SARS-CoV-2 variants. As for the study in general: The COV1001 Ad26.COV2.S trial arm included the donor. Study-wide results and limits: Analyses that measured TCR breadth and depth may have underestimated total T cell responses.

Sequencing used immunoSEQ multiplex PCR; TCRdb keeps in-frame clones, though not all of them. The repertoire has under 300,000 clones, approximately 88% of them found once; the top ten carry just under 3%. This sample's treatment: roughly 19 received Ad26.COV2.S at low or high dose, single or two shots; about 5 received placebo; per-sample allocation not given. Day 63 after the first vaccine or placebo injection was the time point for sampling. An 18-55-year-old adult in Boston served as donor. This receptor was obtained from a person between 18 and 65 years old who received the Ad26.COV2.S COVID-19 vaccine or a placebo. The sample consisted of peripheral blood, taken in a trial of Ad26.COV2.S vaccine versus placebo. The chain joins TRBV14 to TRBJ1-2; the D gene is possibly TRBD1 (6 bases). The CDR3 loop reads CASSQFASGTWDYGYTF. CDR3 bases: TGTGCCAGCAGCCAGTTCGCATCCGGGACATGGGACTATGGCTACACCTTC.